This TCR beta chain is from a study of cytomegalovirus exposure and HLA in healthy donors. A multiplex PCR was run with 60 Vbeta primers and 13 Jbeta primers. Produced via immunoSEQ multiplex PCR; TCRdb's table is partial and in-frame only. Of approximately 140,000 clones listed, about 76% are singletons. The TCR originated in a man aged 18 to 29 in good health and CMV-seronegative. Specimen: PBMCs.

CDR3 protein: CASKQGASYEQYF. As DNA, the CDR3 is TGTGCCAGCAAACAGGGGGCTTCCTACGAGCAGTACTTC. The V call is TRBV25-1, the J call TRBJ2-7; TRBD1 aligns across 9 bases. With 7 bases clipped from V and 1 base from J, the junction kept 2 bases outside the gene matches. Per the germline V gene, CDR1 is MGHDK and CDR2 is SYGVNS. The CDR3 spans 13 residues.